Below are 27 T cell receptor beta chains sequenced from a single sample in a study of T-cell reconstitution after alpha-beta-depleted transplantation in children. Unique molecular identifiers were incorporated during preparation of the TCRbeta library. TCRdb re-called the PCR reads through MiXCR, storing one row per CDR3 protein. The sample includes hundreds of thousands of distinct CDR3 sequences, approximately 13% of them seen just once. This sample comprised PBMCs, mostly from graft donor cells, obtained 360 days after TCRalphabeta/CD19-depleted stem cell transplant. The receptors were sampled from a male patient under 18 who had a stem cell transplant for acute myeloid leukemia, so the T cells may come from the graft donor.

This clonotype appeared many times. The chain uses TRBV29-1 and TRBJ2-1; D may be TRBD2 (5 bases). The CDR3 runs to 9 residues. V lost 7 bases and J lost 8, with 6 bases in between. CDR1 and CDR2 (germline): SQVTM, ANQGSEA. The CDR3 spells CSAGYEQFF. CDR3 DNA sequence: TGCAGCGCGGGGTATGAGCAGTTCTTC.

The chain uses TRBV18 and TRBJ2-3; D remains ambiguous. Germline lookup yields CDR1 KGHSH and CDR2 LQKENI. The germline V and J ends were trimmed by 4 bases and 0 bases, with 8 bases remaining between them. The CDR3 spans 14 residues. CDR3 nucleotides: TGTGCCAGCTCACTAACGAGTAGCACAGATACGCAGTATTTT. This encodes CASSLTSSTDTQYF.

The chain links TRBV6-1 to TRBJ2-3; 9 bases fit TRBD2. V lost 6 bases, J lost 3 bases, and 10 bases stayed unmatched. The CDR3 is made up of 16 amino acids. CDR1 and CDR2 from the germline V gene are MNHNS and SASEGT. As DNA, the CDR3 is TGTGCCAGCAGAAAACGGCGGGAGGGCGGAACAGATACGCAGTATTTT. Residues: CASRKRREGGTDTQYF.

This clonotype came up many times. V usage is TRBV29-1 and J usage is TRBJ1-2, with no clear D. The CDR3 has 15 residues. V lost 5 bases and J lost 1, with 17 bases in between. Per germline, CDR1 SQVTM and CDR2 ANQGSEA. For the CDR3, the DNA is TGCAGCGTTCTCCGGAGAGGAGATATTAACTATGGCTACACCTTC. Protein: CSVLRRGDINYGYTF.

This clonotype was detected ten times or more. This chain connects TRBV11-3 to TRBJ2-2; TRBD2 matches 14 bases. The CDR3 covers 19 residues. J gave up 6 bases and V 3 bases, and 12 bases lay outside the gene matches. Germline V gives CDR1 SGHNT, CDR2 YENEEA. In DNA, the CDR3 is TGTGCCAGCAGCTTCCCGGGACTAGCGGGAGAAGGGGAGGCCGGGGAGCTGTTTTTT. Translating gives CASSFPGLAGEGEAGELFF.

This rearrangement joins TRBV20-1 to TRBJ2-7; 8 nucleotides agree with TRBD1. Germline CDR1 is DFQATT and CDR2 is SNEGSKA (reference sequence). J lost 5 bases, V lost 1 base, and 7 bases had no gene match. CDR3 length equals 14 residues. The CDR3 loop is CSARGETGAHEQYF. As DNA, the CDR3 is TGCAGTGCTAGAGGGGAGACAGGGGCGCACGAGCAGTACTTC.

This clonotype is a singleton in its sample. The chain uses TRBV20-1 and TRBJ1-6, with TRBD1 matching 9 bases. Per the germline V gene, CDR1 is DFQATT and CDR2 is SNEGSKA (reference sequence). The CDR3 spans 15 residues. Trimming removed 5 bases from V and 10 bases from J; junction bases left unmatched: 12. CDR3 bases: TGCAGTGCTCCCCGCTCCGGGACAGGGAAATCACCCCTCCACTTT. Translation gives CSAPRSGTGKSPLHF.

This clonotype was counted between two and nine times. The CDR3 bases are TGCGCCAGCAGCCGGGGACAGGAGAGCTCCTACGAGCAGTACTTC. This gives the protein CASSRGQESSYEQYF. J is TRBJ2-7 and V is TRBV4-3, with TRBD1 matching over 8 bases. The V and J ends lost 4 bases and 0 bases, in that order; junction bases with no gene match: 5. Germline V gene data show CDR1 as LGHNA and CDR2 as YSLEER. CDR3 length equals 15 residues.

A few counts support this clonotype. The rearrangement uses TRBV27 and TRBJ2-7; D ambiguous. This CDR3 region has 15 residues. The V gene lost 2 bases and the J gene lost 1 base, with 12 bases spanning the gap. CDR1 and CDR2 from the germline V gene are MNHEY and SMNVEV (reference sequence). CDR3 residues: CASSLAPNPSYEQYF. The CDR3, as DNA: TGTGCCAGCAGTTTAGCGCCGAACCCTTCCTACGAGCAGTACTTC.

On this clonotype itself: This could be a read error, since a much larger clone is one nucleotide away. This chain uses TRBV29-1 with TRBJ2-7; tentative D call: TRBD2 (6 bases). The CDR3 runs 13 residues. V was pared by 0 bases and J by 0 bases, with 6 bases between. Germline CDR1 is SQVTM and CDR2 is ANQGSEA. This chain's CDR3 is CSVEDGSSYEQYF. The CDR3 bases are TGCAGCGTTGAAGACGGGAGCTCCTACGAGCAGTACTTC.

This clonotype was seen a handful of times. V gene TRBV20-1 combines with J gene TRBJ2-5, with 10 bases fitting TRBD2. The CDR3 spans 15 residues. Germline-derived CDR1 and CDR2 are DFQATT and SNEGSKA (reference sequence). Germline trimming cut 2 bases from V and 5 bases from J; bases unmatched to any gene: 8. CDR3 in DNA: TGCAGTGCTAGAAATAGGGCTAGCGGGAGTGAGACCCAGTACTTC. It is translated as CSARNRASGSETQYF.

There are a few counts of this clonotype. J is TRBJ2-7 and V is TRBV29-1; the D gene could be TRBD1 or TRBD2 (6 bases each). The CDR3 is 14 residues long. Trimming shortened V by 6 bases and J by 1 base, and 16 bases separated the two germline ends. Germline loops: CDR1 SQVTM, CDR2 ANQGSEA. DNA of the CDR3: TGCAGCGTCTCCCGACTAGGGGGGTCCTACGAGCAGTACTTC. Translated, it gives CSVSRLGGSYEQYF.

The chain carries TRBV14 and TRBJ2-3; D not resolved. Germline V gene sequence: CDR1 SGHDN, CDR2 FVKESK. CDR3 length: 13 amino acids. The germline V and J ends were trimmed by 4 bases and 4 bases, with 9 bases remaining between them. This CDR3 reads CASSLNGPDTQYF. The CDR3 DNA follows: TGTGCCAGCAGCCTAAATGGCCCAGATACGCAGTATTTT. Based on the CDR3 plus reference TRBV14 and TRBJ2-3, the full variable domain is EAGVTQFPSHSVIEKGQTVTLRCDPISGHDNLYWYRRVMGKEIKFLLHFVKESKQDESGMPNNRFLAERTGGTYSTLKVQPAELEDSGVYFCASSLNGPDTQYFGPGTRLTVL.

This clonotype was seen a few times. This chain joins TRBV28 and TRBJ2-1; D may be TRBD1 or TRBD2 (6 bases each). V gave up 6 bases and J gave up 8 bases, with 23 bases separating them. CDR1 is MDHEN and CDR2 is SYDVKM in the germline V gene. This CDR3 has 16 residues. CDR3 DNA: TGTGCCAGCAGCTTTATCGCGGCGGGGACAAGGGATGAGCAGTTCTTC. Protein: CASSFIAAGTRDEQFF.

This CDR3 reads CSAGGQGTNEKLFF. CDR3 coding DNA: TGCAGTGCTGGGGGACAGGGGACTAATGAAAAACTGTTTTTT. The chain joins TRBV20-1 to TRBJ1-4; 10 positions agree with TRBD1. Per germline, CDR1 DFQATT and CDR2 SNEGSKA (reference sequence). There are 14 residues in the CDR3. With V trimmed by 5 bases and J by 2 bases, 2 bases remained unmatched.

This rearrangement joins TRBV12-3 or TRBV12-4 to TRBJ2-6; weak D call: TRBD1 (5 bases). CDR3 length: 19 residues. Trimming pared 6 bases from V and 1 base from J, leaving 22 bases between. The CDR3 coding sequence is TGTGCCAGCAGCCGAATTTCAGGGTCAAGGGCGTCTGGGGCCAACGTCCTGACTTTC. Translating gives CASSRISGSRASGANVLTF.

Only a few counts were recorded for this clonotype. The chain links TRBV15 to TRBJ2-1; D might be TRBD1 (5 bases). Germline assignment: CDR1 LNHNV and CDR2 YYDKDF (reference sequence). Between the trimmed V and J ends, which lost 0 bases and 2 bases, there was a span of 11 bases. The CDR3 runs 16 residues. CDR3 protein: CATSRDPRVAYNEQFF. CDR3 nucleotides: TGTGCCACCAGCAGAGATCCCAGGGTGGCCTACAATGAGCAGTTCTTC.

V is TRBV10-3 and J is TRBJ1-2; 11 nucleotides align to TRBD1. Germline CDR1 and CDR2: ENHRY and SYGVKD. The CDR3 extends over 13 amino acids. Losses at the gene ends were 5 bases for V and 6 bases for J; bases not matched to a gene: 2. The CDR3 region has the DNA TGTGCCATCAGTCCGGGACAGGGGGATGGCTACACCTTC. Its protein product is CAISPGQGDGYTF.

The J gene is TRBJ2-5, the V gene TRBV5-8; D gene unclear. V lost 0 bases to trimming and J lost 0 bases, with 9 bases between them. Germline V gene data show CDR1 as SGHTS and CDR2 as YDEGEE. The CDR3 sequence is 15 residues long. CDR3 bases: TGTGCCAGCAGCTTGGCCACGTGGTACCAAGAGACCCAGTACTTC. Translating it yields CASSLATWYQETQYF.

V gene TRBV20-1 combines with J gene TRBJ2-1; 9 bases fit TRBD2. CDR1 is DFQATT, CDR2 SNEGSKA, per germline (reference sequence). V lost 0 bases to trimming and J lost 3 bases; unmatched junction nucleotides: 3. The CDR3 is 15 residues long. In DNA form, the CDR3 reads TGCAGTGCTAGAGACGCTAGCGGGGTCTACAATGAGCAGTTCTTC. Amino acids: CSARDASGVYNEQFF.

Ten or more counts support this clonotype. The rearrangement links TRBV15 to TRBJ2-7; 9 positions agree with TRBD1. J gave up 4 bases and V 4 bases, and 5 bases lay outside the gene matches. CDR1 LNHNV and CDR2 YYDKDF come from the germline V gene (reference sequence). The CDR3 is 14 residues long. CDR3 coding DNA: TGTGCCACCAGCATACAGGGGGCGAGGTACGAGCAGTACTTC. It translates to CATSIQGARYEQYF.

The sample holds many counts of this clonotype. The V gene is TRBV4-3, the J gene TRBJ2-7, with D maybe TRBD2 (5 bases). The CDR3 contains 16 residues. V was clipped by 1 base and J by 0 bases, with 13 bases between them. Germline CDR1 and CDR2: LGHNA and YSLEER. In DNA form, the CDR3 reads TGCGCCAGCAGCCAAGGGACCGCGGGCAGCTCCTACGAGCAGTACTTC. Protein product: CASSQGTAGSSYEQYF.

The J gene is TRBJ1-3, the V gene TRBV28; possible D gene TRBD1, 6 bases. Germline V gene lookup returns CDR1 MDHEN and CDR2 SYDVKM. The V end was cut by 6 bases, the J end by 0 bases, with 21 bases between. The CDR3 spans 18 residues. For the CDR3, the DNA is TGTGCCAGCAGATATAATCTTGGGGGCTTCAGCTCTGGAAACACCATATATTTT. Its protein is CASRYNLGGFSSGNTIYF. The full variable domain, with the rest looked up from reference TRBV28 and TRBJ1-3, is DVKVTQSSRYLVKRTGEKVFLECVQDMDHENMFWYRQDPGLGLRLIYFSYDVKMKEKGDIPEGYSVSREKKERFSLILESASTNQTSMYLCASRYNLGGFSSGNTIYFGEGSWLTVV.

This clonotype was found many times. The chain joins TRBV28 to TRBJ1-5; D unresolved. CDR3 size: 11 residues. Germline V gene sequence: CDR1 MDHEN, CDR2 SYDVKM. The V gene lost 6 bases and the J gene lost 6 bases, with 6 bases spanning the gap. The CDR3 nucleotides are TGTGCCAGCAGCGATATTCAGCCCCAGCATTTT. This translates into CASSDIQPQHF.

This clonotype was observed a few times. The rearrangement uses TRBV6-5 and TRBJ1-2; perhaps TRBD1 as D (6 bases). The CDR3 is 14 amino acids. The ends were cut back, 7 bases at V and 4 bases at J, with 16 bases in the middle. Germline V gene sequence: CDR1 MNHEY, CDR2 SVGAGI. The CDR3 protein is CASTDWGQAYGYTF. DNA of the CDR3: TGTGCCAGCACCGACTGGGGACAAGCCTATGGCTACACCTTC.

The chain carries TRBV5-1 and TRBJ2-7; TRBD2 matches at 7 bases. This CDR3 is built from 14 residues. Trimming removed 3 bases from V and 1 base from J; junction bases left unmatched: 4. The V gene's germline CDR1 is SGHRS and CDR2 YFSETQ. The CDR3: CASSSQRESYEQYF. CDR3 DNA sequence: TGCGCCAGCAGCTCTCAGCGGGAATCCTACGAGCAGTACTTC.

Only a few counts were recorded for this clonotype. The V gene is TRBV18, the J gene TRBJ2-1, with 8 positions matching TRBD1. There are 17 residues in the CDR3. V shed 4 bases, J shed 1 base, and the junction held 9 bases outside the gene matches. The V gene's germline CDR1 is KGHSH and CDR2 LQKENI. The CDR3 protein is CASSRSTGDSSYNEQFF. As DNA, the CDR3 is TGTGCCAGCTCACGGTCGACAGGGGATTCATCCTACAATGAGCAGTTCTTC.